This T cell receptor (beta chain) was obtained from a study of blood T cell repertoires in COVID-19. The wider study: Material from acute and convalescent COVID-19 was sourced from the United States, Italy and Spain.

Participants came from fewer than 25 US areas, aged roughly 18 to 90 years. Grouping used clinical history reported by participants in a survey and questionnaire. Original methodology: Amplification with reference gene primers provided the estimates of nucleated cell counts. Produced via immunoSEQ multiplex PCR; TCRdb's table is partial and in-frame only. V and J calls and clone size come straight from that table; D and trimming were deduced from the DNA. The table has approximately 210,000 clones, approximately 80% seen once. The germline gives CDR1 LNHNV, CDR2 YYDKDF (reference sequence). The CDR3 length is 15 residues. Trimming removed 0 bases at V and 4 bases at J, with 10 bases between.

The material sequenced was PBMCs or T cells enriched from blood (not recorded which). This sequence was found in a man aged 25-40 years with acute COVID-19. The chain carries TRBV15 and TRBJ1-3; D unresolved. The CDR3 sequence: CATSRDRGLGNTIYF. The CDR3 DNA reads as TGTGCCACCAGCAGAGATCGAGGGTTGGGAAACACCATATATTTT. Together with reference TRBV15 and TRBJ1-3, the CDR3 gives the full variable domain: DAMVIQNPRYQVTQFGKPVTLSCSQTLNHNVMYWYQQKSSQAPKLLFHYYDKDFNNEADTPDNFQSRRPNTSFCFLDIRSPGLGDTAMYLCATSRDRGLGNTIYFGEGSWLTVV.